This T cell receptor beta chain was documented in a study of T cells in women clearing cervical HPV infection (dated by TCRdb to the late 2010s). About the investigation overall: The cases were fewer than 30 women with histologically confirmed HPV16-related CIN3 or worse, and 2 of these cases were invasive cancers. Controls were more than 20 women whose single incident HPV16 infection cleared within 12 months without precancer or cancer developing. Case blood was taken at the visit when the lesion was first identified, whereas control blood was taken when infection was no longer detected. For cases, the median interval between lesion detection and blood sampling was more than 130 days, with an interquartile range of roughly 85 to 220 days. Since HLA typing was available for only a few women, HLA type could not be ruled out as a confounder. The exploratory proof-of-principle case-control study was nested within the Guanacaste HPV Natural History Study in Costa Rica and compared TCR repertoires across cervical HPV16 outcomes. Cases were matched to controls by age within five years and by the year the sample was collected. Median age was approximately 30 years in cases versus over 37 in controls, and baseline characteristics did not differ significantly. In the parent cohort, 9,000 to 11,000 women aged 18 or older were enrolled in Guanacaste, Costa Rica, during about 1993 to 1994 and were followed for more than 6 years. As quality controls, five blinded duplicates were added to each group, bringing the total to about 60 samples made up of roughly 50 participants and approximately ten replicates.

TCR beta CDR3 regions were amplified by multiplex PCR from an average of roughly 1,200 ng genomic DNA per sample using the immunoSEQ assay. To correct primer bias, the assay used a complete synthetic TCR repertoire to set an amplification baseline. The amplicons were sequenced on the Illumina platform. The paper's processing steps were these. Error correction of the sequences involved clustering with frequency ratios plus a modified nearest-neighbor algorithm, after which the sequences were analyzed in the immunoSEQ Analyzer using IMGT gene definitions. At each rarefaction depth, TCR richness and evenness were averaged across 20 rarefaction repeats, and any sample with fewer sequences than the depth was left out. Wilcoxon rank sum tests with FDR correction were used to compare relative abundances of V, D and J genes between the groups. An intraclass correlation of around 96% for TCR richness and an average of 76.4% across 66 gene segments were obtained from the blinded duplicates. The immuneACCESS repertoire file appears here via TCRdb, limited to in-frame rearrangements. These files lack a portion of the clones; in checked studies, under half of the deficit traces to unresolved V genes, and the cause of the others is not known. The V and J calls and clone size were taken over from that table, and D and trimming were inferred from the DNA. The sample has over 45,000 clones on record. The top ten constitute 1.5% to 2% of the sample.

Every participant had a single incident cervical HPV16 infection, and women with prevalent HPV16 infections were excluded. Cervical HPV DNA was detected with MY09/MY11 PCR, and genotyping was done by dot-blot hybridization. Around 15 mL of heparinized blood were centrifuged, and the buffy coat was split into aliquots, frozen at -30 degrees C, and then kept at -80 degrees C. Genomic DNA was extracted from buffy coat specimens using QIAGEN kits. The research as a whole found: Because the number of T cells per sample was unknown, the richness differences could reflect varying T-cell content rather than repertoire biology. TCR repertoire richness was significantly higher in CIN3+ cases than in controls across sequencing depths, while evenness did not differ. Random forest classifiers that combined richness and V gene abundances separated cases from controls with an estimated AUC of approximately 0.79. The cross-sectional design could not show whether the associations came before the infection or were a result of it, and neither effector/memory subsets nor HPV-specific T cells were isolated.

To note about this clone: Its cognate antigen has yet to be identified.

Sequencing was done on a sample of blood buffy coat. This receptor was identified in a woman aged 18 to 75 with a cervical HPV16 infection that either progressed to CIN3+ or cleared (not recorded which).

The sequenced CDR3 bases are TGCGCCAGCAGGATTACTAGCGGGAGGCGGGATGAG. Its coded protein is CASRITSGRRDE. The CDR3, in full, reads CASRITSGRRDEQFF. The chain links TRBV5-1 with TRBJ2-1; 12 middle bases align to TRBD2. With the read ending 3 residues before the CDR3 end, the germline J gene is used to fill in that end. Trimming removed 5 bases from V and 8 bases from J; the gene matches leave 8 bases unexplained. The germline V gene provides CDR1 SGHRS and CDR2 YFSETQ. CDR3 length: 15 amino acids, cysteine to phenylalanine. The DNA covers only part of the CDR3, 36 bases in frame from base 1.